The clone carrying this TCR beta chain counts as medium-sized. Its antigen is currently unknown. The data stem from a study of spatial heterogeneity in lung cancer. At the level of the study: Within tumor regions, the number of TCR transcripts tracked closely with a T cell module score obtained from matched bulk RNA-seq. Findings of the study overall: Tracking of tumor mutation counts was seen in expanded intratumoral alpha and beta TCR counts. Tracking of ubiquitous and regional nonsynonymous mutations by counts of ubiquitous and regional expanded TCRs, respectively, was seen.

V lost 7 bases to trimming and J lost 4 bases; unmatched junction nucleotides: 12. This CDR3 has 16 residues. CDR1 and CDR2 from the germline V gene are MDHEN and SYDVKM. Sample time point: sample taken at primary tumor resection. TCRdb re-analysed the 5' RACE reads in MiXCR, keeping a single row per CDR3 protein. Of over 2,000 distinct CDR3 sequences listed, roughly 8.1% are singletons. This TCR came from a female donor with early-stage non-small cell lung cancer. This chain uses TRBV28 with TRBJ2-7; 11 bases match TRBD1. The source was lung tumor tissue, collected at surgery. The DNA for the CDR3 is TGTGCCAGCACCCGAGCCGGGACAGGGGGTTTTTACGAGCAGTACTTC. It translates to CASTRAGTGGFYEQYF. The entire variable domain, with the rest obtained from reference TRBV28 and TRBJ2-7, is as follows: DVKVTQSSRYLVKRTGEKVFLECVQDMDHENMFWYRQDPGLGLRLIYFSYDVKMKEKGDIPEGYSVSREKKERFSLILESASTNQTSMYLCASTRAGTGGFYEQYFGPGTRLTVT.